The rows below give T cell receptor beta chains drawn from one sample of a study of T cells in narcolepsy. Method: immunoSEQ multiplex PCR; TCRdb's copy keeps in-frame clones and lacks some. The sample records tens of thousands of clones, roughly nine tenths being singletons. Sequencing input: CD45RA- memory CD4+ T cells from PBMCs. The receptors come from a human donor with narcolepsy. The CDR3 runs from the conserved cysteine through the conserved F or W. A D gene is named only where the DNA matches it firmly. Not all rows give a size; the values are once, few, many and, for expanded clones, a class.

TRBJ2-7 . TRBV5-6 . CASNMGTQNYEQYF
TRBJ2-3 . TRBV5-1 . CASSLATRVTDTQYF
TRBJ2-1 . TRBV7-8 . CASSSGAMIYNEQFF
TRBJ1-3 TRBD1 TRBV25-1 . CASSDTGPQGLSGNTIYF
TRBJ1-3 . TRBV7-2 . CASSFSAAGNTIYF
TRBJ1-5 . TRBV6-6 . CASRFPEQPQHF
TRBJ2-4 . TRBV6-1 . CASTRDWKNIQYF
TRBJ1-1 . TRBV7-8 once CASSLELGLGAFF
TRBJ2-7 . TRBV19 few CASSIGERLYEQYF
TRBJ1-6 . TRBV14 . CASSRTRTDSSPLHF
TRBJ2-7 . TRBV5-6 . CASSLGPTVPYEQYF
TRBJ1-2 TRBD1 TRBV2 . CASSGQGSVYGYTF
TRBJ2-7 TRBD2 TRBV7-8 . CASSLDLSGGISYEQYF
TRBJ2-3 . TRBV7-2 . CASSLDGGGTDTQYF
TRBJ2-7 . TRBV7-9 . CASSPREYEQYF
TRBJ1-2 . TRBV7-2 . CASSLNREGYTF
TRBJ2-3 TRBD2 TRBV7-2 . CASSTLRGGTDTQYF
TRBJ2-1 TRBD2 TRBV4-2 . CASSQASGGASGHTNEQFF
TRBJ1-2 . TRBV2 . CASSEPNYGYTF
TRBJ1-3 . TRBV9 . CASSVATPGAGGNTIYF